Listed here are 9 T cell receptor beta chains from one sample, sequenced in a study of T cell responses to AZD1222 COVID-19 vaccine (dated by TCRdb to about 2021). The time point label corresponds to: baseline before first vaccination. The library was made by the immunoSEQ multiplex PCR assay. In TCRdb, the immuneACCESS table is reduced to in-frame sequences with V and J assigned. These tables do not hold every clone; where another copy was compared, an unresolved V gene accounts for under half, and the others remain unexplained. Here the sample has about 150,000 clones; 90% occur a single time. The top ten constitute about 2% of the sample. Sequencing used peripheral blood, obtained on day 0 of AZD1222 vaccination. These receptors all come from an adult in good health.

The CDR3 DNA reads as TGTGCCAGCAGCCCGAAGACAGGGGCCTATGGCTACACCTTC. Amino acid sequence: CASSPKTGAYGYTF. The chain couples TRBV7-9 to TRBJ1-2; 8 nucleotides align to TRBD1. The germline V gene encodes CDR1 SEHNR and CDR2 FQNEAQ (reference sequence). The length of the CDR3 is 14 residues. The V segment lost 5 bases and the J segment 4 bases; nucleotides outside the gene matches: 6.

The chain recombines TRBV6-5 with TRBJ1-5, with D maybe TRBD1 (6 bases). V was pared by 10 bases and J by 4 bases, with 17 bases between. The V gene's germline CDR1 is MNHEY and CDR2 SVGAGI. The CDR3 has 14 residues. The CDR3 here is CATSYRVGNQPQHF. As DNA, the CDR3 is TGTGCCACCTCTTACAGGGTTGGAAATCAGCCCCAGCATTTT.

The V call is TRBV7-9, the J call TRBJ1-2; D not certain. The CDR3 has 13 residues. V was clipped by 2 bases and J by 8 bases, with 12 bases between them. Germline CDR1 SEHNR, CDR2 FQNEAQ (reference sequence). Written as DNA, the CDR3 is TGTGCCAGCAGCTTATCGGAGGGATGGGGCTACACCTTC. It codes for CASSLSEGWGYTF.

V and J are TRBV28 and TRBJ2-7, with TRBD1 as a possible D gene (5 bases). In germline, CDR1 is MDHEN, CDR2 SYDVKM. The CDR3 is 15 amino acids. Trimming removed 9 bases from V and 5 bases from J, with 23 bases in between. DNA for the CDR3: TGTGCCAGTCCGAATAATCAGGGCGTTTTCCACGAGCAGTACTTC. Its protein is CASPNNQGVFHEQYF.

The chain combines TRBV5-5 with TRBJ2-7, with D hard to call. The germline V gene encodes CDR1 SGHKS and CDR2 YYEKEE (reference sequence). The CDR3 runs 11 residues. Trimming pared 3 bases from V and 2 bases from J, leaving 3 bases between. The CDR3 loop reads CASSSTYEQYF. As DNA, the CDR3 is TGTGCCAGCAGCTCCACCTACGAGCAGTACTTC. The complete variable domain, with remaining parts taken from reference TRBV5-5 and TRBJ2-7, reads DAGVTQSPTHLIKTRGQQVTLRCSPISGHKSVSWYQQVLGQGPQFIFQYYEKEERGRGNFPDRFSARQFPNYSSELNVNALLLGDSALYLCASSSTYEQYFGPGTRLTVT.

The chain joins TRBV12-3 or TRBV12-4 to TRBJ2-4; D possibly corresponds to TRBD1 (5 bases). This CDR3 is built from 12 residues. V was cut by 5 bases and J by 9 bases, with 11 bases left in between. CDR3 loop: CASSQQGGIQYF. DNA of the CDR3: TGTGCCAGCAGTCAGCAGGGTGGCATTCAGTACTTC.

This clone was counted at least ten times. The chain recombines TRBV5-6 with TRBJ1-1; D is ambiguous. The V and J ends lost 4 bases and 11 bases respectively, with 15 bases between them. Per the germline V gene, CDR1 is SGHDT and CDR2 is YYEEEE. The CDR3 loop spans 12 amino acids. The CDR3 DNA reads TGTGCCAGCAGCAACACCGGGAGCGAGGCTTTCTTT. It yields the protein CASSNTGSEAFF. Using reference TRBV5-6 and TRBJ1-1 for the parts outside the CDR3, the full variable domain is DAGVTQSPTHLIKTRGQQVTLRCSPKSGHDTVSWYQQALGQGPQFIFQYYEEEERQRGNFPDRFSGHQFPNYSSELNVNALLLGDSALYLCASSNTGSEAFFGQGTRLTVV.

The J gene is TRBJ2-1, the V gene TRBV5-1; 10 nucleotides match TRBD2. Germline assignment: CDR1 SGHRS and CDR2 YFSETQ. The trim removed 1 base at V and 9 bases at J, leaving 7 bases unmatched. This CDR3 comprises 15 residues. CDR3 sequence reads: CASSLMLAGGGEQFF. In DNA form, the CDR3 reads TGCGCCAGCAGCTTGATGTTAGCGGGAGGTGGTGAGCAGTTCTTC.

The chain recombines TRBV7-2 with TRBJ2-7; 11 bases line up with TRBD2. The CDR3 is 16 amino acids. V shed 4 bases and J 0 bases; nucleotides not matched to a gene: 5. The germline V gene encodes CDR1 SGHTA and CDR2 FQGNSA. The CDR3 sequence: CASSSLGLAASYEQYF. CDR3 bases: TGTGCCAGCAGCTCACTGGGACTAGCGGCCTCCTACGAGCAGTACTTC.